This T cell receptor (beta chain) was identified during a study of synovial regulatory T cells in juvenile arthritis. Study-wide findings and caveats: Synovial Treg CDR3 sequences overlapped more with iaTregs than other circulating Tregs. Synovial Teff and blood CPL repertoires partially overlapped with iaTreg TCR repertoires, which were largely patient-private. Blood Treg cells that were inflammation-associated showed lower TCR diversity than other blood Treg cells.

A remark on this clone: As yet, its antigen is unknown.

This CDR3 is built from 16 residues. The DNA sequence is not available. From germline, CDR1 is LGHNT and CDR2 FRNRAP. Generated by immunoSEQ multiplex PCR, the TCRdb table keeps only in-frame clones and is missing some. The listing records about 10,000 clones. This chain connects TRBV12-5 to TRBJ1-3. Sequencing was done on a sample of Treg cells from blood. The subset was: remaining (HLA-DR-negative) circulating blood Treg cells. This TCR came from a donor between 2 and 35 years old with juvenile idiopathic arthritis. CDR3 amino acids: CASGAGPNNSGNTIYF.